A selection of T cell receptor beta chains follows, all from one sample in a study of CD8+CD57+ T cells in acquired aplastic anemia. TCRdb analysed the reads with MiXCR anew, one entry per CDR3 protein. The table includes under 200,000 distinct CDR3 sequences, around 48% detected once. Sequencing used sorted CD4+, CD8+, or CD8+CD57+ T cells (not recorded which) from PBMCs. The source is a human donor with aplastic anemia. The CDR3 runs from the conserved cysteine through the conserved F or W. Fields, in order: V gene, clone size, D gene, J gene, CDR3 DNA, CDR3 protein. The D gene is left open where the match is weak. Not all rows give a size; the values are once, few, many and, for expanded clones, a class.

>TRBV2|NA|TRBD1|TRBJ1-2
TGTGCCAGCAGTGAAGAAGGGGGCTGGGATGGCTACACCTTC
CASSEEGGWDGYTF
>TRBV9|many|NA|TRBJ2-2
TGTGCCAGCAGCGTCAGCGGATTAGGCACCGGGGAGCTGTTTTTT
CASSVSGLGTGELFF
>TRBV7-9|NA|NA|TRBJ2-5
TGTGCCAGCAGCTCAAGTGGTACGGCCCATGAGACCCAGTACTTC
CASSSSGTAHETQYF
>TRBV2|NA|NA|TRBJ2-7
TGTGCCAGCCCCGCCGGACGTCCCTCCTACGAGCAGTACTTC
CASPAGRPSYEQYF
>TRBV11-3|many|NA|TRBJ1-6
TGTGCCAGCGGCACGAGCTCCTATAATTCACCCCTCCACTTT
CASGTSSYNSPLHF
>TRBV7-9|NA|NA|TRBJ2-6
TGTGCCAGCAGCCCCACAGGGGCCAACGTCCTGACTTTC
CASSPTGANVLTF
>TRBV11-2|NA|NA|TRBJ2-7
TGTGCCAGCAGCTTATTGGGGGACCTGACCTACGAGCAGTACTTC
CASSLLGDLTYEQYF
>TRBV5-1|once|NA|TRBJ2-7
TGCGCCAGCAGCCCGGCCAGGCCATCACACGGCTACGAGCAGTACTTC
CASSPARPSHGYEQYF
>TRBV19|many|NA|TRBJ1-3
TGTGCCAGTAGTATCAGGGGCCTTCCTGGAAACACCATATATTTT
CASSIRGLPGNTIYF
>TRBV7-3|many|NA|TRBJ2-1
TGTGCCAGCAGCTCCCGAGGGATGGGAGGCTATGAGCAGTTCTTC
CASSSRGMGGYEQFF
>TRBV6-5|NA|TRBD1|TRBJ1-1
TGTGCCAGCACCAACGCAGGGGGCACTGAAGCTTTCTTT
CASTNAGGTEAFF
>TRBV2|many|NA|TRBJ2-5
TGTGCCAGCAGTGATAACAGGGAAGAGACCCAGTACTTC
CASSDNREETQYF
>TRBV2|NA|TRBD1|TRBJ1-2
TGTGCCAGCACGGGACAGGCCAACAGGGGAGGTGGCTACACCTTC
CASTGQANRGGGYTF
>TRBV19|many|NA|TRBJ1-1
TGTGCCAGTAGTAGGAGGGTTGAGGGGTATGAAGCTTTCTTT
CASSRRVEGYEAFF
>TRBV18|many|NA|TRBJ2-7
TGTGCCAGCTCACCAGACGGCGGAACCTACGAGCAGTACTTC
CASSPDGGTYEQYF
>TRBV14|NA|NA|TRBJ2-3
TGTGCCAGCAGCTTGAGTAGAGATACGCAGTATTTT
CASSLSRDTQYF
>TRBV5-1|many|NA|TRBJ1-3
TGCGCCAGCAGCCAAGATGGGGGACTATCTGGAAACACCATATATTTT
CASSQDGGLSGNTIYF
>TRBV6-1|NA|NA|TRBJ1-5
TGTGCCAGCAGTGAATGGGGGGGGCCGGGGCAGCCCCAGCATTTT
CASSEWGGPGQPQHF
>TRBV7-2|many|TRBD2|TRBJ2-5
TGTGCCAGCAGCTCTCGGACTAGCGGGCCAGAGACCCAGTACTTC
CASSSRTSGPETQYF
>TRBV10-2|once|TRBD2|TRBJ2-7
TGCGCCAGCAGTGAGTCGAAGCTAGCGGGAGGTTGGTACGAGCAGTACTTC
CASSESKLAGGWYEQYF
>TRBV15|NA|TRBD2|TRBJ2-5
TGTGCCACCTCGCTAGCGGGTAAAGAGACCCAGTACTTC
CATSLAGKETQYF
>TRBV27|NA|TRBD1|TRBJ2-5
TGTGCCAGCAGTCGACAGGGTAGGGAGACCCAGTACTTC
CASSRQGRETQYF
>TRBV7-9|NA|NA|TRBJ2-2
TGTGCCAGCAGCTCCCGACAGGACGTGCTGTTTTTT
CASSSRQDVLFF
>TRBV5-1|many|NA|TRBJ2-1
TGCGCCAGCAGCTTGCGGGGCTCCTACAATGAGCAGTTCTTC
CASSLRGSYNEQFF
>TRBV10-2|few|NA|TRBJ1-6
TGCGCCAGCAGTGAGGTGGGCCGTGGGTCACCCCTCCACTTT
CASSEVGRGSPLHF
>TRBV9|many|TRBD1|TRBJ1-1
TGTGCCAGCAGCCAAGGGACAGCGAACACTGAAGCTTTCTTT
CASSQGTANTEAFF
>TRBV9|many|NA|TRBJ2-7
TGTGCCAGCAGCGTATTTTCCTCCCCGACAGTCGGGCCCTTCTACGAGCAGTACTTC
CASSVFSSPTVGPFYEQYF
>TRBV15|NA|NA|TRBJ2-5
TGTGCCACCAGCAGAGATGGAAGGGGGCAAGAGACCCAGTACTTC
CATSRDGRGQETQYF
>TRBV6-1|many|NA|TRBJ2-1
TGTGCCAGCCGATTCACAGAGAACTCCTACAATGAGCAGTTCTTC
CASRFTENSYNEQFF
>TRBV10-3|few|TRBD1|TRBJ2-7
TGTGCCATCAGACCCACAGGGGTCTTCTCCTACGAGCAGTACTTC
CAIRPTGVFSYEQYF
>TRBV15|many|NA|TRBJ1-2
TGTGCCACCAGCCCCTCCCCCTCTAACTATGGCTACACCTTC
CATSPSPSNYGYTF
>TRBV6-1|few|NA|TRBJ1-1
TGTGCCAGCAGTGAAAGCCCCCCACCCCCGAACACTGAAGCTTTCTTT
CASSESPPPPNTEAFF
>TRBV19|once|NA|TRBJ1-4
TGTGCCAGTAAAGACCCCCAGGGTGGAGAAAAACTGTTTTTT
CASKDPQGGEKLFF
>TRBV2|few|NA|TRBJ1-1
TGTGCCAGCAGTGAAGGATGGGGGAACACTGAAGCTTTCTTT
CASSEGWGNTEAFF
>TRBV19|NA|NA|TRBJ1-6
TGTGCCAGTCGGCTAGCCGAGGGTTGGGAATCCCTCCACTTT
CASRLAEGWESLHF
>TRBV9|many|NA|TRBJ2-2
TGTGCCAGCAGCGTAGTGGTCGGGATATCGAACACCGGGGAGCTGTTTTTT
CASSVVVGISNTGELFF
>TRBV6-5|many|NA|TRBJ1-6
TGTGCCAGCAGTTACGGGCGGGGATTAGGTTCACCCCTCCACTTT
CASSYGRGLGSPLHF
>TRBV2|NA|NA|TRBJ1-1
TGTGCCAGCAGTCCTGGAGCTTTCTTT
CASSPGAFF
>TRBV10-3|NA|NA|TRBJ2-1
TGTGCCATCACGGGCGGAGATGAGCAGTTCTTC
CAITGGDEQFF
>TRBV29-1|NA|NA|TRBJ2-3
TGCAGCGTTGAGGCGACAGATACGCAGTATTTT
CSVEATDTQYF
>TRBV19|NA|NA|TRBJ2-7
TGTGCCAGTAGTATATCCCCCGAGAGCTCCTACGAGCAGTACTTC
CASSISPESSYEQYF